A selection of T cell receptor beta chains follows, all from one sample in a study of blood T cells in healthy people across ages. TCRdb recomputed calls from the 5' RACE reads with MiXCR, one row per CDR3 protein. The table has about 780,000 distinct CDR3 sequences, roughly 25% seen once; the top ten hold roughly 3.1%. The same sample was also used in a study of T cells of mothers and their children.

Source material: blood. The receptor set was obtained from a boy between 10 and 17 years old in good health. The CDR3 runs from the conserved cysteine through the conserved F or W. The D gene is left open where the match is weak. Clone size is given for some rows only: seen once, a few or many times, or a class if the clone is expanded.

TGCGCCAGCAGCTGGGGACAGGGGTTACAGAATGAAAAACTGTTTTTT	CASSWGQGLQNEKLFF	-	TRBJ1-4	TRBD1	TRBV5-1
TGCGCCAGCAGCCCCATGACAGCCTACAATGAGCAGTTCTTC	CASSPMTAYNEQFF	-	TRBJ2-1	-	TRBV5-1
TGTGCCAGCAGTTTAGCGTTCGGGGGGATCGGAAACACCATATATTTT	CASSLAFGGIGNTIYF	few	TRBJ1-3	-	TRBV12-3/TRBV12-4
TGTGCCTGGAGCATCAGCACCTCTGAAGCTTTCTTT	CAWSISTSEAFF	-	TRBJ1-1	-	TRBV30
TGCAGTGCTTTTGGACAGGCCGACCGAGAGACCCAGTACTTC	CSAFGQADRETQYF	few	TRBJ2-5	TRBD1	TRBV20-1
TGTGCCTCCCTTTCGACAGGGGAGGGCCACGAGCAGTACTTC	CASLSTGEGHEQYF	-	TRBJ2-7	-	TRBV10-3
TGTGCCAGCAGCCAGTCCGACAGGTCCGGGGAGCTGTTTTTT	CASSQSDRSGELFF	-	TRBJ2-2	-	TRBV3-1
TGTGCCAGCAGCGCCCCGGGGGGCTACTACGAGCAGTACTTC	CASSAPGGYYEQYF	-	TRBJ2-7	-	TRBV7-9
TGTGCCAGCAGCCAAGATTATGGCGCCGGGGAGCTGTTTTTT	CASSQDYGAGELFF	-	TRBJ2-2	-	TRBV3-1
TGTGCCAGCAGCTTAGACAGGGTTGGCGGGGAGCTGTTTTTT	CASSLDRVGGELFF	-	TRBJ2-2	-	TRBV7-8
TGTGCCAGCAGCTCAACACCGAGCGGGGGGAGTTACAATGAGCAGTTCTTC	CASSSTPSGGSYNEQFF	-	TRBJ2-1	TRBD2	TRBV7-2
TGTGCCAGCAGCGTAGCCGGTGGGGAGCTGTTTTTT	CASSVAGGELFF	-	TRBJ2-2	-	TRBV9
TGTGCCAGCGGCTTAACTTCAGCGGGGGGGCGAGAGACCCAGTACTTC	CASGLTSAGGRETQYF	-	TRBJ2-5	TRBD2	TRBV7-3
TGCGCCAGCAGTCAAGTTCAGGGGGTAGCCAAAAACATTCAGTACTTC	CASSQVQGVAKNIQYF	few	TRBJ2-4	TRBD1	TRBV23-1
TGTGCCAGCATTTTTAACAGCCACGGGGAGCAGTTCTTC	CASIFNSHGEQFF	few	TRBJ2-1	-	TRBV12-3/TRBV12-4
TGTGCCAGCAGCTTAGAAGGACAGTCAGGAATCTATGACTACACCTTC	CASSLEGQSGIYDYTF	-	TRBJ1-2	-	TRBV7-9
TGTGCCAGCAGTTCGACCTCGACAGGGCCCTATGGCTACACCTTC	CASSSTSTGPYGYTF	few	TRBJ1-2	TRBD1	TRBV27
TGCGCCAGCAGGGGGACAGCCATCTGGGGTTTCGAGCAGTACTTC	CASRGTAIWGFEQYF	-	TRBJ2-7	TRBD1	TRBV5-1